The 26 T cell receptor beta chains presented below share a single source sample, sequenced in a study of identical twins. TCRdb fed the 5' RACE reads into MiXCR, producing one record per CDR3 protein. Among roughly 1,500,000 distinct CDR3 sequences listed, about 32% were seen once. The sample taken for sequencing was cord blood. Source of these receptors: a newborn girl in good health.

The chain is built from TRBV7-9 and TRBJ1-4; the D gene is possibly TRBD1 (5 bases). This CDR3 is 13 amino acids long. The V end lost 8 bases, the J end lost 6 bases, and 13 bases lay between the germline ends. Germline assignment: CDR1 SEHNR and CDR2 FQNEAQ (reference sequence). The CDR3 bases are TGTGCCAGCGGGGGTCTTTGGGATGAAAAACTGTTTTTT. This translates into CASGGLWDEKLFF. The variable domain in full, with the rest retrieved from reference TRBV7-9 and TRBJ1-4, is DTGVSQNPRHKITKRGQNVTFRCDPISEHNRLYWYRQTLGQGPEFLTYFQNEAQLEKSRLLSDRFSAERPKGSFSTLEIQRTEQGDSAMYLCASGGLWDEKLFFGSGTQLSVL.

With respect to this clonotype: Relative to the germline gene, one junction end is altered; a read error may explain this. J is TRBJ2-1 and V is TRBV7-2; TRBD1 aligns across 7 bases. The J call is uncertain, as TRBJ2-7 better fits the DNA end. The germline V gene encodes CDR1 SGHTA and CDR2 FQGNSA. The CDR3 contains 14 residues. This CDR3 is CASSIQGPSCEQYF. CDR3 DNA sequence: TGTGCCAGCAGCATACAGGGGCCTTCCTGCGAGCAGTACTTC.

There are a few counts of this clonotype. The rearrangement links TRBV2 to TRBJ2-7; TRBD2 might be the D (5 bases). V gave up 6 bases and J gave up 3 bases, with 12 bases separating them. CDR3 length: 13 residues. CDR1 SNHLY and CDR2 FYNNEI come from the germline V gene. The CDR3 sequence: CASRILVVYEQYF. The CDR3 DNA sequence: TGTGCCAGCAGAATACTAGTAGTCTACGAGCAGTACTTC.

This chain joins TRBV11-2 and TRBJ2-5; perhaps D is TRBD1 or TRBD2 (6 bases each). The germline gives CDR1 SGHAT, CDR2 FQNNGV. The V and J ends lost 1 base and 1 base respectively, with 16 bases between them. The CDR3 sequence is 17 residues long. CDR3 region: CASSLGLLGGGQETQYF. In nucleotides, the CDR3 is TGTGCCAGCAGCTTAGGATTACTAGGAGGGGGCCAAGAGACCCAGTACTTC.

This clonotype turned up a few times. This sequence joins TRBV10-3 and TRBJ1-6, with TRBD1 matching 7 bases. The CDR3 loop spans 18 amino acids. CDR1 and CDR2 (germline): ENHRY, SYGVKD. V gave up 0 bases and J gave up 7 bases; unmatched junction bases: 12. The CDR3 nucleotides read TGTGCCATCAGTGAGTCAGAGACCCTAAACAGGGGAAATTCACCCCTCCACTTT. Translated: CAISESETLNRGNSPLHF.

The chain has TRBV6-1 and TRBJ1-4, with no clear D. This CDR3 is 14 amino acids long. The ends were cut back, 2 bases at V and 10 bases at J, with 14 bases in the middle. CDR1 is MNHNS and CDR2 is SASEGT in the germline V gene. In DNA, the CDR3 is TGTGCCAGCAGTGAATACCTCTTGTTTGGAAAACTGTTTTTT. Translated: CASSEYLLFGKLFF.

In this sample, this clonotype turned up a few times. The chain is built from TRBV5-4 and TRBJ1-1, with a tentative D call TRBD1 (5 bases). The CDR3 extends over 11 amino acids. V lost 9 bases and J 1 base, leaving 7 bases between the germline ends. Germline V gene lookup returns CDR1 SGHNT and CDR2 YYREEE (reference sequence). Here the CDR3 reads CATGQNTEAFF. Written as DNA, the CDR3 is TGTGCCACCGGACAGAACACTGAAGCTTTCTTT.

CDR3 sequence (DNA): TGTGCCATCAGTCTCCTCCAGAACAGGGGAAGCTACACCTTC. It codes for CAISLLQNRGSYTF. The V and J genes are TRBV10-3 and TRBJ1-2; 7 bases align to TRBD1. The V gene's germline CDR1 is ENHRY and CDR2 SYGVKD. The J segment lost 9 bases and the V segment lost 5 bases, leaving 12 bases of the junction unmatched. The CDR3 consists of 14 residues.

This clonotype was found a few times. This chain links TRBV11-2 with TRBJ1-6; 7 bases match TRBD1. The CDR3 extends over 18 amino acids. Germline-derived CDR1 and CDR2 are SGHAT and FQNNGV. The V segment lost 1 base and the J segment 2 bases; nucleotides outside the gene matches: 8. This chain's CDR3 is CASSLGRFDRAYNSPLHF. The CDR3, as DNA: TGTGCCAGCAGCTTAGGACGTTTCGACAGGGCCTATAATTCACCCCTCCACTTT.

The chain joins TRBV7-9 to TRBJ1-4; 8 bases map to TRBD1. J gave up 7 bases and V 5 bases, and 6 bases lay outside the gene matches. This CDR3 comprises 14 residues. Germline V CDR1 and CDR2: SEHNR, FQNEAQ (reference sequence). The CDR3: CASSTGQGAEKLFF. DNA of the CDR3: TGTGCCAGCAGCACTGGACAGGGCGCTGAAAAACTGTTTTTT.

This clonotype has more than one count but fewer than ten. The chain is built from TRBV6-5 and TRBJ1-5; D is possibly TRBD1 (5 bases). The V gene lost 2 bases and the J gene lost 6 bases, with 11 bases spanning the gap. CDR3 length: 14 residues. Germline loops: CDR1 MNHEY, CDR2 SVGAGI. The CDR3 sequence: CASSYGNGGQPQHF. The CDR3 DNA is TGTGCCAGCAGTTACGGCAATGGGGGTCAGCCCCAGCATTTT.

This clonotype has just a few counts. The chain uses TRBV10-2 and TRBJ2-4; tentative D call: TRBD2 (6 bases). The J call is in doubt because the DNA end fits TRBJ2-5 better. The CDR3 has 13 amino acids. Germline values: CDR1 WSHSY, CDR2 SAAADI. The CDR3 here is CASSDGGRETQYF. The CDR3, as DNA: TGCGCCAGCAGTGACGGGGGACGGGAGACCCAGTACTTC.

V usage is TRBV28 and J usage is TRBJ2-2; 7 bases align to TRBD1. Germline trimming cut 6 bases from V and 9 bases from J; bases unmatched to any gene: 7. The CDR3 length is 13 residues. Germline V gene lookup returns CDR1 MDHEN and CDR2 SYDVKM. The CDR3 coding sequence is TGTGCCAGCAGGACGACAGGGAACCGGGAGCTGTTTTTT. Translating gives CASRTTGNRELFF.

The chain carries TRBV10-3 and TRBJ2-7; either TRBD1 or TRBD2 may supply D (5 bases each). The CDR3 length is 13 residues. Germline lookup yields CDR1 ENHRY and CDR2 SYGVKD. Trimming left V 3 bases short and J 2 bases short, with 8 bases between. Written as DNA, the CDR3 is TGTGCCATCAGTGACCCGGGACCCTACGAGCAGTACTTC. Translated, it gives CAISDPGPYEQYF.

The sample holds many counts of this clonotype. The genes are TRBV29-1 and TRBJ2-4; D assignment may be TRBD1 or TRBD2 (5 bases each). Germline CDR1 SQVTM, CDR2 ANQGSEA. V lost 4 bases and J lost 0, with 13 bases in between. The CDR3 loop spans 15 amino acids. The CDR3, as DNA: TGCAGCGTTGGTGGGACGTGGGGAGCCAAAAACATTCAGTACTTC. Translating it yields CSVGGTWGAKNIQYF.

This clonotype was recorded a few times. Written as DNA, the CDR3 is TGTGCCAGCAGCCAAGAGGGGGGACTAAACTACAATGAGCAGTTCTTC. Residues: CASSQEGGLNYNEQFF. This sequence joins TRBV4-2 and TRBJ2-1; 7 bases align to TRBD2. The CDR3 is made up of 16 amino acids. V lost 0 bases, J lost 3 bases, and 5 bases stayed unmatched. Germline V gene sequence: CDR1 LGHNA, CDR2 YNFKEQ.

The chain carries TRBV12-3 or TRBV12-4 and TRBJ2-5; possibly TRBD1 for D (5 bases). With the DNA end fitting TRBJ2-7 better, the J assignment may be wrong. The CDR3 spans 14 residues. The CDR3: CASSFLGDHYEQYF. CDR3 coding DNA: TGTGCCAGCAGTTTTTTAGGGGATCACTACGAGCAGTACTTC.

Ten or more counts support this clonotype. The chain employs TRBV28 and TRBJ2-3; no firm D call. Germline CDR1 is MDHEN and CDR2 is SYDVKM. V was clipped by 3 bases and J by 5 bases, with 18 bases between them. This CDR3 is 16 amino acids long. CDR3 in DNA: TGTGCCAGCAGTTTGCCCTGGCGTCGGGTAATAGATACGCAGTATTTT. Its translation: CASSLPWRRVIDTQYF.

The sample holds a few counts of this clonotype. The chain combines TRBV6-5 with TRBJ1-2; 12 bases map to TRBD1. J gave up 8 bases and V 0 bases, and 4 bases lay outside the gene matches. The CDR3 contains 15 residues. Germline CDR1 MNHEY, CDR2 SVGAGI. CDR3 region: CASSYSGQGAVGYTF. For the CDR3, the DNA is TGTGCCAGCAGTTACTCGGGACAGGGGGCGGTCGGCTACACCTTC.

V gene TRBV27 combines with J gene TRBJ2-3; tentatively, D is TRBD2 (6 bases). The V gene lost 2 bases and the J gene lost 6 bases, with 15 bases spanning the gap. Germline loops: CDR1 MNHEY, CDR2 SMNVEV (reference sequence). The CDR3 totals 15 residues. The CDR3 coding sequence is TGTGCCAGCAGTTTAATCGGGGGTGGGTGGGATACGCAGTATTTT. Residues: CASSLIGGGWDTQYF.

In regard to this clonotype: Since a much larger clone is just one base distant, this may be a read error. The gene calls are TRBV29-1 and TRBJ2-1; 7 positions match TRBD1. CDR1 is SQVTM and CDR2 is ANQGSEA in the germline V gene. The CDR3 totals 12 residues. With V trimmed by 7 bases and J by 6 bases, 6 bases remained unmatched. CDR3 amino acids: CSDTRDSNEQFF. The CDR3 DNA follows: TGCAGCGATACCCGGGACAGCAATGAGCAGTTCTTC.

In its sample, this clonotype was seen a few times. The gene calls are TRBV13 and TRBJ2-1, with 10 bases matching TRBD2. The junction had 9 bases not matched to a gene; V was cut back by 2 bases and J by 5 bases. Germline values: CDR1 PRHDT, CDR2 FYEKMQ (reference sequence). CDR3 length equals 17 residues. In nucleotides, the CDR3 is TGTGCCAGCAGCTTATGGCCCCTAGCGGGGGCCCACAATGAGCAGTTCTTC. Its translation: CASSLWPLAGAHNEQFF.

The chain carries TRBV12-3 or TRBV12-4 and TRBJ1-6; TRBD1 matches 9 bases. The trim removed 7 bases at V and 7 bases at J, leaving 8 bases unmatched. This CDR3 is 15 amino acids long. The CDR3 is CASTRTGARNSPLHF. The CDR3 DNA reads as TGTGCCAGCACTCGGACAGGGGCGCGCAATTCACCCCTCCACTTT.

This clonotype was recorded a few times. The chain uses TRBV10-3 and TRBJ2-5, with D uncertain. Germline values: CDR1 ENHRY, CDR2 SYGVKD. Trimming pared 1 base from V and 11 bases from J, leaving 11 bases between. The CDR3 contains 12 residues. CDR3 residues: CAISEFASQQYF. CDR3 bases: TGTGCCATCAGTGAGTTCGCCTCCCAGCAGTACTTC.

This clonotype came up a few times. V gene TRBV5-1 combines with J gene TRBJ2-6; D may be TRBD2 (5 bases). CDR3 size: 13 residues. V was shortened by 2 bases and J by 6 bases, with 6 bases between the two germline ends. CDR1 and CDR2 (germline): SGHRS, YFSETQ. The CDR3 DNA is TGCGCCAGCAGCTTAGCGGTGGCCAACGTCCTGACTTTC. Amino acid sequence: CASSLAVANVLTF.

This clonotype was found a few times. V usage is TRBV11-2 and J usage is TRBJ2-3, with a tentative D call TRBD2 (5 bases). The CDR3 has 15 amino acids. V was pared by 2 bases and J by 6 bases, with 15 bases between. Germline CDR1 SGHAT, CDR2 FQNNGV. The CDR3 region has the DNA TGTGCCAGCAGCTTAAGGACTCTCGGGCCGGATACGCAGTATTTT. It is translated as CASSLRTLGPDTQYF. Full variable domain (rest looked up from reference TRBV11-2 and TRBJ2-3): EAGVAQSPRYKIIEKRQSVAFWCNPISGHATLYWYQQILGQGPKLLIQFQNNGVVDDSQLPKDRFSAERLKGVDSTLKIQPAKLEDSAVYLCASSLRTLGPDTQYFGPGTRLTVL.